The T cell receptor (beta chain) under discussion was sequenced for a study of beta chain features in type 1 diabetes (dated by TCRdb to between 2017 and 2018). About the study as a whole: Patients and healthy donors did not differ in mean age, gender distribution, total cell number or subset yield. In the study, recently diagnosed type 1 diabetes patients and matched healthy donors were compared on the TCRB repertoires of their sorted circulating CD4+ T cell subsets. Across all samples, some 110,000,000 sorted cells were examined, and cell number per subset correlated strongly with RNA yield. Regulatory and stem cell-like memory subsets were isolated from only 8 patients and roughly eight healthy donors, whereas naive and central memory subsets came from all 30 or so donors. General conclusions and limits of the study: Because the HLA sub-analyses included only small numbers of individuals, any influence of HLA type on TCRB rearrangement was left unresolved. Because cDNA rather than genomic DNA was sequenced, highly expressing activated cells could have been over-represented, although no difference in activation and CD3 levels was found between groups. Shorter templates might be favored by PCR, yet because patient and control samples were amplified and corrected together, any such skew would affect both groups equally. At VDJ recombination sites, type 1 diabetes patients had fewer insertions and more deleted nucleotides, which implies abnormalities in thymic rearrangement. Naive, central memory and regulatory TCRB repertoires appeared more similar among patients than among healthy donors. A moderate but significant shortening of TCRB CDR3 length was observed in type 1 diabetes patients in all four CD4+ subsets.

On this clone itself: The antigen this receptor binds is unknown. Base-call qualities are not available, and no considerably larger clone is one nucleotide away.

Trimming removed 1 base from V and 6 bases from J, leaving 6 bases between the germline ends. The CDR3 spans 13 residues, from the cysteine through the phenylalanine. The only DNA kept is the CDR3, 39 bases in frame from the first base. CDR1 and CDR2, per the germline V gene (reference sequence), are SEHNR and FQNEAQ. All of the isolated RNA was reverse transcribed with the High Capacity cDNA Reverse Transcription Kit, so expressed TCRB transcripts were sequenced. Deep immunoSEQ sequencing was applied to naive, central memory and regulatory T cell samples, giving an average of about 3.6 million total reads per sample. Sorted cells were lysed in RLT buffer, and RNA was extracted using DNase-treated RNeasy Micro or Mini kits according to cell number. Each cell subset was processed separately to prevent cross-contamination, with patient and healthy donor samples processed together. The immunoSEQ multiplex PCR was used to amplify TCRB sequences from cDNA, generating 87-bp fragments that spanned the CDR3 region. The amplicons were sequenced using the Illumina HiSeq platform. The original methods were these. Synthetic template baselines were used to correct PCR bias computationally, reads within Hamming distance 2 were collapsed together, and singletons that could not be merged were discarded. Reads were aligned against IMGT to assign V, D and J genes, CDR3 length and insertions or deletions at six rearrangement sites. Within each subset, clonotype counts were normalized to sorted cell number, and only after that were true diversity and Gini coefficients computed with the tcR R package. The overlap coefficient, calculated on TCRB nucleotide sequences, was used to quantify repertoire sharing. Out-of-frame TCRB sequences from naive cells were analyzed to stand in for the pre-selection repertoire. TCRdb carries this immuneACCESS record with in-frame sequences only. Its versions omit some clonotypes, under half of them owing to an unresolved V gene in the studies checked, with the rest unexplained. That table supplies the V and J calls and clone size; D and trimming were determined from the DNA. This sample holds a few hundred thousand clones; about 29% were observed only once. The ten largest clones represent around 0.065% of the sample.

Each donor gave one peripheral blood draw, roughly 120 mL on average, collected into heparinised tubes. Using a panel that included CD45RO, CCR7, CD25, CD127, CD95 and CD27, naive, central memory, regulatory and stem cell-like memory CD4+ T cells were sorted on a BD FACSAria II. All sorted populations exceeded 95% purity. Right away, PBMCs were isolated by Lymphoprep density gradient centrifugation and were stained directly, with no culture step. Samples were stained and sorted in pairs, with one healthy donor and one patient per experiment, so that batch effects were minimized. The receptor was isolated from a man younger than 35 in good health. Recombination linked TRBV7-9 to TRBJ1-4; the D gene remains uncertain. Sequencing input: naive CD4+ T cells from blood. Taken with the paper, the label for cell subset or site translates to: true naive CD4+ T cells. The DNA sequence follows: TGTGCCAGCAGCTTAGGGACCTATGAAAAACTGTTTTTT. Its product reads: CASSLGTYEKLFF.